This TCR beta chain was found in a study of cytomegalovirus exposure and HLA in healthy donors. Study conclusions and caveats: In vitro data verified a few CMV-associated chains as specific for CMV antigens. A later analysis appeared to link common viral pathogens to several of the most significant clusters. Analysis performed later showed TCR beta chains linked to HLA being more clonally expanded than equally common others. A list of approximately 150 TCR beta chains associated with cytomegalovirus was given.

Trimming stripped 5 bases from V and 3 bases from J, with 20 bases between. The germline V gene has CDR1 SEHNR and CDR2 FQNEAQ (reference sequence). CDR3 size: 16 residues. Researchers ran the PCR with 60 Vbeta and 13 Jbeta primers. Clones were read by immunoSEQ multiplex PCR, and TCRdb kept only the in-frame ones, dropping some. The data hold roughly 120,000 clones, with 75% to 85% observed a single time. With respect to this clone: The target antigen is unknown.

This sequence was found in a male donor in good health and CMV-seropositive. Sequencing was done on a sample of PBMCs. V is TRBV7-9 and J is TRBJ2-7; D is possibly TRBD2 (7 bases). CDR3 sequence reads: CASSQAGARVGYEQYF. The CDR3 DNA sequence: TGTGCCAGCAGCCAGGCGGGGGCGCGGGTGGGCTACGAGCAGTACTTC.